The next 2 T cell receptor beta chains were all read from a single sample in a study of blood T cell repertoires in COVID-19 (dated by TCRdb to 2018 to 2021). Libraries were constructed by the immunoSEQ multiplex PCR assay. Held by TCRdb, this immuneACCESS table contains in-frame sequences only and omits some clones. Under half of the omission traces to an unresolved V gene where checked; the cause of the rest is unknown. This sample holds 200,000 to 300,000 clones; about 88% were observed only once. Approximately 3.7% of the sample is taken by the ten largest. Sequencing used peripheral blood. These TCRs come from a man aged 60 to 69 who had recovered from COVID-19.

The sample holds one count of this clone. V gene TRBV6-5 combines with J gene TRBJ2-7; TRBD1 might be the D (6 bases). The CDR3 runs to 15 residues. Germline V gene lookup returns CDR1 MNHEY and CDR2 SVGAGI. Trimming removed 2 bases at V and 1 base at J, with 12 bases between. CDR3 protein: CASSYTTGQSYEQYF. The CDR3 DNA sequence: TGTGCCAGCAGTTACACAACCGGACAGTCCTACGAGCAGTACTTC.

V is TRBV29-1 and J is TRBJ1-2; TRBD1 agrees at 7 bases. The V gene's germline CDR1 is SQVTM and CDR2 ANQGSEA. The CDR3 is 12 amino acids. The V gene end was trimmed by 5 bases and the J gene end by 3 bases; junction bases not matched to a gene: 3. The CDR3 loop is CSVPTGDYGYTF. The DNA of the CDR3 is TGCAGCGTTCCAACAGGGGACTATGGCTACACCTTC.